This entry is about one TCR beta chain. Its antigen is unknown. The record has no base qualities; no much larger clone is one base away. This entry comes from a study of T-cell reconstitution after alpha-beta-depleted transplantation in children (TCRdb year 2016). Regarding the study in general: The study quantitatively tracked T-cell immune reconstitution after TCRalphabeta/CD19-depleted allogeneic hematopoietic cell transplantation in children using TCR repertoire profiling.

Library preparation was by PCR. Instrument on record: Illumina HiSeq 2500. TCR library preparation used molecular barcoding, with unique molecular identifiers applied to normalize quantification of the TCRbeta repertoire. In-frame beta chains were kept once TCRdb had trimmed the public reads at Q25 with fastp and called clones with MiXCR. One record per CDR3 amino acid sequence lists the most common genes and DNA. The sample data list fewer than 700,000 distinct CDR3 sequences, and 10% to 15% of these were observed just once. The ten largest clones capture 2.2% of the sample. Per the publication, the treatment or condition label means: allogeneic hematopoietic cell transplantation with graft depleted of TCRalphabeta T cells and CD19 B cells. TCRalphabeta/CD19-depleted allogeneic hematopoietic cell grafts were given to the transplant recipients, all of whom were children. The junction shows trimming of 6 bases on V and 1 base on J, and the gene matches do not reach 10 bases of it. The CDR3 has 15 amino acids, counting the end cysteine and phenylalanine. Only the CDR3 region is kept as DNA, spanning 45 bases read in frame from base 1. Taken from the germline V gene (reference sequence), the CDR1 and CDR2 loops are SGHKS and YYEKEE.

What the research found in general, with its limitations: In some patients, the high TCRbeta diversity seen at day 60 was put down to recipient T cells and intrathymic progenitors that had survived conditioning. The frequencies of hyperexpanded clones fell over the following months, and after one year, T-cell counts and TCRbeta diversity were mostly attributed to newly produced T cells. The apparently early alphabetaT-cell count recovery about two months after transplant was reportedly dependent on only several hundred rapidly expanded clones derived from non-depleted graft cells.

The source material was PBMCs, mostly from graft donor cells, sampled 360 days after TCRalphabeta/CD19-depleted stem cell transplant. The chain was built from TRBV5-5 and TRBJ2-7, with 7 bases aligning to TRBD1. This TCR derives from a male patient between 5 and 17 years old who had a stem cell transplant for acute myeloid leukemia, so the T cells may come from the graft donor. The CDR3 in this case is CASTPLGQSSYEQYF. The DNA reads TGTGCCAGCACCCCCTTGGGACAGTCATCCTACGAGCAGTACTTC.